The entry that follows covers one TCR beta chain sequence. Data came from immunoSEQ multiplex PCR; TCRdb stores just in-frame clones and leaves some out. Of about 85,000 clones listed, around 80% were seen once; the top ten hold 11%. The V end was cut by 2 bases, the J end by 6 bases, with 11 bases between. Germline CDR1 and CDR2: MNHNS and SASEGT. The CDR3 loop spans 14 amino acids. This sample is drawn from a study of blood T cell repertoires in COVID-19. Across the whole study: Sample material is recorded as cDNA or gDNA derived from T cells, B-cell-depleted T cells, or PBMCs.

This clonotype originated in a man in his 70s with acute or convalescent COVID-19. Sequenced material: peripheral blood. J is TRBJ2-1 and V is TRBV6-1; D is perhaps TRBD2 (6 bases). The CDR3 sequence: CASSETGGVNEQFF. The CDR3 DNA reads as TGTGCCAGCAGTGAAACTGGCGGGGTCAATGAGCAGTTCTTC.